This TCR beta chain was obtained from a study of blood T cell repertoires in COVID-19. About the study: The analysed material was cDNA or gDNA that came from T cells, B-cell-depleted T cells, or PBMCs.

The CDR3 runs to 18 residues. Germline CDR1 reads PRHDT; CDR2 reads FYEKMQ (reference sequence). Trimming stripped 5 bases from V and 2 bases from J, with 23 bases between. Per the authors' pipeline: Reference gene primer amplification gave estimated nucleated cell counts. TCRdb's table, derived via immunoSEQ multiplex PCR, lists solely in-frame clones and lacks some. V, J and clone size reflect that table, while D and trimming were determined from the DNA. This table has under 250,000 clones, around 79% appearing once. The TCR originated in a woman in her forties with COVID-19, enrolled during active disease. The rearrangement joins TRBV13 to TRBJ2-3, with D possibly TRBD1 on 5 matching bases. Sequenced: peripheral blood. The CDR3 spells CASSQTAGPPLSTDTQYF. CDR3 DNA: TGTGCCAGCAGCCAAACCGCAGGGCCCCCCCTATCCACAGATACGCAGTATTTT.